A single sample gave rise to the 24 T cell receptor beta chains below, sequenced in a study of blood T cell repertoires in COVID-19. Produced via immunoSEQ multiplex PCR; TCRdb's table is partial and in-frame only. Of 250,000 to 400,000 clones in the sample, about nine tenths are singletons; the top ten hold roughly 2.8%. Sequenced: peripheral blood. These receptors were collected from a woman aged 25-40 years with COVID-19, enrolled during active disease.

The chain combines TRBV30 with TRBJ1-5, with 8 bases aligning to TRBD1. After removal of 5 bases from V and 5 bases from J, the junction contained 11 bases not matched to a gene. Germline loops: CDR1 GTSNPN, CDR2 SVGIG (reference sequence). CDR3 size: 15 residues. The CDR3 sequence is CAWSPGQGDHQPQHF. The CDR3, as DNA: TGTGCCTGGTCCCCCGGACAGGGTGATCATCAGCCCCAGCATTTT.

The V call is TRBV27, the J call TRBJ2-6; 12 bases are a match to TRBD1. Germline trimming cut 6 bases from V and 4 bases from J; bases unmatched to any gene: 4. This CDR3 has 16 residues. Germline CDR1 MNHEY, CDR2 SMNVEV (reference sequence). Here the CDR3 reads CASRGQGAGGANVLTF. Written as DNA, the CDR3 is TGTGCCAGCAGGGGACAGGGGGCGGGCGGGGCCAACGTCCTGACTTTC.

The J gene is TRBJ2-1, the V gene TRBV24-1; the D is unclear. Germline CDR1 and CDR2: KGHDR and SFDVKD. Trimming removed 4 bases from V and 0 bases from J, with 9 bases in between. This CDR3 contains 15 residues. The DNA of the CDR3 is TGTGCCACCAGTGAGAAGCGATCCTCCTACAATGAGCAGTTCTTC. Encoded protein: CATSEKRSSYNEQFF.

This sequence joins TRBV12-3 or TRBV12-4 and TRBJ1-2, with D tentatively TRBD1 (5 bases). Trimming left V 3 bases short and J 8 bases short, with 10 bases between. This CDR3 spans 12 amino acids. CDR3 sequence: CASSLGLGGYTF. In DNA form, the CDR3 reads TGTGCCAGCAGTTTGGGGCTCGGAGGCTACACCTTC.

This sequence joins TRBV5-1 and TRBJ2-1; the match to TRBD2 covers 9 bases. Germline loops: CDR1 SGHRS, CDR2 YFSETQ. The length of the CDR3 is 16 residues. Trimming took 0 bases from V and 7 from J; bases not matched to a gene: 8. The CDR3 nucleotides are TGCGCCAGCAGCTTGGAAGGTAGCGGGAGTAAAAATGAGCAGTTCTTC. Residues: CASSLEGSGSKNEQFF.

The gene calls are TRBV5-6 and TRBJ1-4, with D hard to call. The germline V gene encodes CDR1 SGHDT and CDR2 YYEEEE. The CDR3 extends over 14 amino acids. With 2 bases removed from V and 2 bases from J, the gap between germline ends came to 7 bases. CDR3 in DNA: TGTGCCAGCAGCTTCGTAGCGACTAATGAAAAACTGTTTTTT. Translating gives CASSFVATNEKLFF.

The rearrangement links TRBV29-1 to TRBJ2-3; no definite D call. From germline, CDR1 is SQVTM and CDR2 ANQGSEA. With 1 base removed from V and 0 bases from J, the gap between germline ends came to 5 bases. This CDR3 region has 13 residues. DNA of the CDR3: TGCAGCGTTGAAGGTATTAGCACAGATACGCAGTATTTT. Amino acid sequence: CSVEGISTDTQYF.

The chain uses TRBV5-1 and TRBJ2-7, with 13 bases fitting TRBD2. J lost 5 bases, V lost 4 bases, and 9 bases had no gene match. The length of the CDR3 is 16 residues. Germline CDR1 is SGHRS and CDR2 is YFSETQ. CDR3 nucleotide sequence: TGCGCCAGCAGCCTGATGACTAGCGGGAGGAAAAACGAGCAGTACTTC. This codes for CASSLMTSGRKNEQYF.

The chain couples TRBV30 to TRBJ1-5; D is ambiguous. V lost 4 bases and J lost 2, with 9 bases in between. The CDR3 loop spans 13 amino acids. Germline values: CDR1 GTSNPN, CDR2 SVGIG (reference sequence). As DNA, the CDR3 is TGTGCCTGGACCTCCGCGGGCAATCAGCCCCAGCATTTT. Amino acids: CAWTSAGNQPQHF.

The chain couples TRBV18 to TRBJ1-2; 7 positions agree with TRBD1. From germline, CDR1 is KGHSH and CDR2 LQKENI. This CDR3 is 16 amino acids long. The junction had 13 bases not matched to a gene; V was cut back by 6 bases and J by 3 bases. CDR3 DNA sequence: TGTGCCAGCTCCGACCCGAGCGGCAGGGGGGACTATGGCTACACCTTC. Translation: CASSDPSGRGDYGYTF.

CDR3 bases: TGTGCCAGCTCTCCCGGGACAGGGAATCAGCCCCAGCATTTT. Translated: CASSPGTGNQPQHF. This chain links TRBV18 with TRBJ1-5; 9 bases are shared with TRBD1. This CDR3 is 14 amino acids long. Germline CDR1 KGHSH, CDR2 LQKENI. V shed 6 bases, J shed 4 bases, and the junction held 4 bases outside the gene matches.

The chain employs TRBV29-1 and TRBJ1-1; 12 nucleotides match TRBD1. From germline, CDR1 is SQVTM and CDR2 ANQGSEA. The ends lost 3 bases at V and 8 bases at J; junction bases unmatched: 7. CDR3 length equals 14 residues. The CDR3 DNA reads TGCAGCGTTGACGGAGTGGGACAGGGGGCCGAAGCTTTCTTT. Residues: CSVDGVGQGAEAFF.

The CDR3 reads CASSRDSLYGYTF. The CDR3 region has the DNA TGTGCCAGCAGCCGCGACAGTCTCTATGGCTACACCTTC. This chain uses TRBV9 with TRBJ1-2; D is perhaps TRBD1 (5 bases). This CDR3 is 13 amino acids long. Trimming removed 4 bases at V and 4 bases at J, with 11 bases between. The germline CDR1 and CDR2 sequences are SGDLS and YYNGEE.

The rearrangement uses TRBV11-2 and TRBJ1-3; 8 positions agree with TRBD1. This CDR3 spans 15 amino acids. Losses at the gene ends were 4 bases for V and 0 bases for J; bases not matched to a gene: 2. In germline, CDR1 is SGHAT, CDR2 FQNNGV. CDR3 bases: TGTGCCAGCAGCTCAGGGGGCAGCTCTGGAAACACCATATATTTT. Translation: CASSSGGSSGNTIYF.

V is TRBV5-1 and J is TRBJ2-1, with 10 bases that match TRBD2. V lost 4 bases, J lost 8 bases, and 9 bases stayed unmatched. The germline V gene has CDR1 SGHRS and CDR2 YFSETQ. The CDR3 has 15 residues. The DNA for the CDR3 is TGCGCCAGCAGCGTGGGACTAGCGAAACAGGATGAGCAGTTCTTC. The encoded protein is CASSVGLAKQDEQFF.

This clone appeared a single time. V is TRBV5-4 and J is TRBJ2-5; 14 bases agree with TRBD2. Germline V gene data show CDR1 as SGHNT and CDR2 as YYREEE (reference sequence). This CDR3 has 17 residues. Trimming at V came to 6 bases and at J to 2 bases, leaving 9 bases not matched to a gene. The CDR3 region is CASKRTSGRIGQETQYF. CDR3 coding DNA: TGTGCCAGCAAAAGGACTAGCGGGAGGATAGGGCAAGAGACCCAGTACTTC.

The chain has TRBV5-6 and TRBJ2-1; possibly TRBD2 for D (5 bases). Germline V gene lookup returns CDR1 SGHDT and CDR2 YYEEEE. The CDR3 runs to 14 residues. V gave up 2 bases and J gave up 10 bases, with 16 bases separating them. CDR3 DNA: TGTGCCAGCAGCTTTGGTCGGGGAGCCCAAGAGCAGTTCTTC. This encodes CASSFGRGAQEQFF. Together with reference TRBV5-6 and TRBJ2-1, the CDR3 gives the full variable domain: DAGVTQSPTHLIKTRGQQVTLRCSPKSGHDTVSWYQQALGQGPQFIFQYYEEEERQRGNFPDRFSGHQFPNYSSELNVNALLLGDSALYLCASSFGRGAQEQFFGPGTRLTVL.

J is TRBJ2-2 and V is TRBV7-9; 9 nucleotides line up with TRBD1. This CDR3 has 17 amino acids. In germline, CDR1 is SEHNR, CDR2 FQNEAQ (reference sequence). The V segment lost 5 bases and the J segment 11 bases; nucleotides outside the gene matches: 18. The CDR3 loop is CASSGFPGQGTLSELFF. The CDR3 nucleotides read TGTGCCAGCAGCGGGTTCCCGGGACAGGGTACACTGAGTGAGCTGTTTTTT.

The chain carries TRBV11-3 and TRBJ2-3; no definite D call. Trimming took off 8 bases at V and 4 bases at J, with 16 bases between the two ends. The length of the CDR3 is 14 residues. CDR1 and CDR2 (germline): SGHNT, YENEEA. The CDR3 sequence: CASSSPNGPDTQYF. The CDR3 nucleotides read TGTGCCAGCTCATCTCCCAATGGCCCAGATACGCAGTATTTT.

V gene TRBV19 combines with J gene TRBJ1-2, with 8 nucleotides matching TRBD1. The germline CDR1 and CDR2 sequences are LNHDA and SQIVND (reference sequence). V gave up 5 bases and J gave up 4 bases; unmatched junction bases: 9. The CDR3 consists of 15 residues. The CDR3 DNA sequence: TGTGCCAGTAGTCCTCCGGGACAGGTTATCTATGGCTACACCTTC. As protein: CASSPPGQVIYGYTF.

J is TRBJ2-1 and V is TRBV10-1; D is possibly TRBD1 (5 bases). The CDR3 is made up of 15 amino acids. Trimming removed 3 bases at V and 1 base at J, with 10 bases between. Germline CDR1 reads WNHNN; CDR2 reads SYGVQD (reference sequence). The DNA of the CDR3 is TGCGCCAGCAGTGATTTCGGACAATCCTACAATGAGCAGTTCTTC. Protein product: CASSDFGQSYNEQFF.

The rearrangement links TRBV5-6 to TRBJ2-3; TRBD1 aligns across 8 bases. From germline, CDR1 is SGHDT and CDR2 YYEEEE. This CDR3 has 15 amino acids. Trimming took 4 bases from V and 3 from J; bases not matched to a gene: 7. CDR3 DNA: TGTGCCAGCAGCCCCGGCAGGACAGGGACAGATACGCAGTATTTT. It encodes CASSPGRTGTDTQYF.

The chain uses TRBV27 and TRBJ2-7; TRBD1 agrees at 8 bases. Looked up from germline, CDR1 is MNHEY and CDR2 is SMNVEV (reference sequence). The CDR3 contains 14 residues. The junction had 7 bases not matched to a gene; V was cut back by 3 bases and J by 6 bases. The CDR3 DNA follows: TGTGCCAGCAGTTTCTCCAGGGGGCAAGGCGAGCAGTACTTC. Its translation is CASSFSRGQGEQYF.

The rearrangement joins TRBV7-7 to TRBJ2-7; D is perhaps TRBD2 (5 bases). Germline V lookup: CDR1 SSHAT, CDR2 FNYEAQ (reference sequence). The CDR3 covers 14 residues. The V end lost 5 bases, the J end lost 5 bases, and 16 bases lay between the germline ends. The CDR3 DNA is TGTGCCAGCAGCCGGGATTGGAGCCGCCACGAGCAGTACTTC. Translated, it gives CASSRDWSRHEQYF.